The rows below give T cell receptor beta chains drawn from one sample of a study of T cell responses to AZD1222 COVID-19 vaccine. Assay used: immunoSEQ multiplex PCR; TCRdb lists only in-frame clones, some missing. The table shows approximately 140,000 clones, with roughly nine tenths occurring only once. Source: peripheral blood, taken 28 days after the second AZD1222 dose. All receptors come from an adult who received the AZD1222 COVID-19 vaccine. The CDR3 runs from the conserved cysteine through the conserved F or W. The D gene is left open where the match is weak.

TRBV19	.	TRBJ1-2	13	CASSPTQFQGYTF
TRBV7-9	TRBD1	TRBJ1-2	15	CASSDNPGTGHGYTF
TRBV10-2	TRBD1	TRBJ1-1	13	CASSGQGGTEAFF
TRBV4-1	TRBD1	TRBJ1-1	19	CASSQDFMGTGVGGTEAFF
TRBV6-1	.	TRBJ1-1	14	CASSEIFMNTEAFF
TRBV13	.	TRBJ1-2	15	CASSLLRGVNYGYTF
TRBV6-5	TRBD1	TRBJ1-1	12	CASINAGGWAFF
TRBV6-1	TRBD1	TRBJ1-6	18	CASSASGTESSYNSPLHF
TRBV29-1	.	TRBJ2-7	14	CSVVPGRGVREQYF
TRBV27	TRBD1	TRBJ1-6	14	CASSFRGLDSPLHF
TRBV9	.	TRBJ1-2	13	CASSPDGNYGYTF
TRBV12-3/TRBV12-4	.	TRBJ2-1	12	CASFGEDNEQFF
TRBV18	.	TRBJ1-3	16	CASSPGVGTSGNTIYF
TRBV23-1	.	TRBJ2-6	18	CASSQSYPRRSGANVLTF
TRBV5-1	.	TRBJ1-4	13	CASSGSGWEKLFF
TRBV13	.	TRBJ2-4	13	CASSSSFGGVQYF
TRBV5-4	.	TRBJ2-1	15	CASSPDPIGYNEQFF